These 25 T cell receptor beta chains were all obtained from the same sample, sequenced in a study of blood T cell repertoires in COVID-19. TCRdb's copy holds only in-frame clones and misses some; the assay was immunoSEQ multiplex PCR. The table shows some 65,000 clones, with 80% to 90% occurring only once. The sample comprised peripheral blood. The receptors come from a woman older than 75 with active COVID-19.

In this sample, this clone turned up once. This chain uses TRBV7-6 with TRBJ2-2; 7 bases are a match to TRBD1. With V trimmed by 5 bases and J by 5 bases, 11 bases remained unmatched. The CDR3 runs to 16 residues. The germline V gene has CDR1 SGHVS and CDR2 FNYEAQ. The CDR3 sequence: CASSPLGGQATGELFF. CDR3 nucleotide sequence: TGTGCCAGCAGCCCTCTCGGTGGACAGGCGACCGGGGAGCTGTTTTTT.

V is TRBV6-5 and J is TRBJ2-7; weak D call: TRBD2 (5 bases). CDR1 is MNHEY and CDR2 is SVGAGI in the germline V gene. The length of the CDR3 is 14 residues. V was trimmed by 6 bases and J by 1 base, leaving 13 bases between them. The CDR3 DNA reads as TGTGCCAGCAGCTCCTCGGGATATTCCTACGAGCAGTACTTC. Encoded protein: CASSSSGYSYEQYF.

The rearrangement uses TRBV6-6 and TRBJ1-1, with D hard to call. Germline lookup yields CDR1 MNHNY and CDR2 SVGAGI (reference sequence). The CDR3 extends over 14 amino acids. V lost 2 bases and J 4 bases, leaving 11 bases between the germline ends. The CDR3 sequence: CASSYRAGGTEAFF. The DNA for the CDR3 is TGTGCCAGCAGTTACCGGGCCGGAGGCACTGAAGCTTTCTTT.

This clone was detected once. The V call is TRBV4-2, the J call TRBJ2-1; TRBD2 aligns across 9 bases. V lost 1 base to trimming and J lost 7 bases; unmatched junction nucleotides: 5. The germline CDR1 and CDR2 sequences are LGHNA and YNFKEQ. This CDR3 region has 15 residues. CDR3 loop: CASSQVLAGSNEQFF. The DNA of the CDR3 is TGTGCCAGCAGCCAAGTCCTAGCGGGGTCGAATGAGCAGTTCTTC.

This chain uses TRBV6-5 with TRBJ1-1; unclear D gene. The germline V gene has CDR1 MNHEY and CDR2 SVGAGI. The CDR3 is 11 residues long. Trimming took 7 bases from V and 6 from J, leaving 9 bases between them. The CDR3 DNA follows: TGTGCCAGCAAGAGACACTCTGAAGCTTTCTTT. It translates to CASKRHSEAFF.

For the CDR3, the DNA is TGTGCCAGCAGCTCTAGCACAGATACGCAGTATTTT. Its translation is CASSSSTDTQYF. The chain is built from TRBV5-4 and TRBJ2-3, with D unclear. Trimming left V 3 bases short and J 0 bases short, with 2 bases between. The CDR3 extends over 12 amino acids. Germline lookup yields CDR1 SGHNT and CDR2 YYREEE (reference sequence).

Here the CDR3 reads CASSALAGVADTQYF. The CDR3 DNA follows: TGTGCCAGCAGCGCACTAGCGGGGGTCGCAGATACGCAGTATTTT. This chain links TRBV2 with TRBJ2-3; 11 bases align to TRBD2. Looked up from germline, CDR1 is SNHLY and CDR2 is FYNNEI. After removal of 6 bases from V and 4 bases from J, the junction contained 6 bases not matched to a gene. This CDR3 comprises 15 residues.

The chain joins TRBV7-9 to TRBJ2-1; weak D call: TRBD2 (5 bases). Per the germline V gene, CDR1 is SEHNR and CDR2 is FQNEAQ (reference sequence). With 4 bases removed from V and 5 bases from J, the gap between germline ends came to 12 bases. The CDR3 runs to 14 residues. CDR3 sequence: CASSSFVTNNEQFF. The CDR3 DNA follows: TGTGCCAGCAGCTCTTTCGTGACTAACAATGAGCAGTTCTTC.

The chain couples TRBV4-1 to TRBJ1-1, with D maybe TRBD1 (6 bases). V gave up 1 base and J gave up 7 bases, with 16 bases separating them. This CDR3 is 15 amino acids long. Per germline, CDR1 MGHRA and CDR2 YSYEKL. The CDR3 DNA follows: TGCGCCAGCAGCCAAGTCTCGCGGGGGGCCATTGAAGCTTTCTTT. Protein sequence: CASSQVSRGAIEAFF.

The chain combines TRBV4-1 with TRBJ1-2; TRBD1 matches at 7 bases. The CDR3 has 14 amino acids. In germline, CDR1 is MGHRA, CDR2 YSYEKL. The V gene end was trimmed by 1 base and the J gene end by 5 bases; junction bases not matched to a gene: 4. The CDR3 coding sequence is TGCGCCAGCAGCCAAGCGGGACAGACTTATGGCTACACCTTC. Its translation: CASSQAGQTYGYTF.

V usage is TRBV20-1 and J usage is TRBJ2-1; 10 bases match TRBD2. The CDR3 has 17 amino acids. In germline, CDR1 is DFQATT, CDR2 SNEGSKA (reference sequence). The V segment lost 3 bases and the J segment 0 bases; nucleotides outside the gene matches: 8. This chain's CDR3 is CSASGLAGVYSYNEQFF. CDR3 DNA: TGCAGTGCTAGTGGCCTAGCGGGGGTCTACTCCTACAATGAGCAGTTCTTC.

V is TRBV7-9 and J is TRBJ1-2; a weak D match, TRBD1 (5 bases). The CDR3 totals 12 residues. Trimming stripped 3 bases from V and 7 bases from J, with 9 bases between. Germline assignment: CDR1 SEHNR and CDR2 FQNEAQ (reference sequence). The CDR3 DNA reads TGTGCCAGCAGCTTTGAGGGACTTGGCTACACCTTC. The encoded protein is CASSFEGLGYTF. Variable domain in full (rest from reference TRBV7-9 and TRBJ1-2): DTGVSQNPRHKITKRGQNVTFRCDPISEHNRLYWYRQTLGQGPEFLTYFQNEAQLEKSRLLSDRFSAERPKGSFSTLEIQRTEQGDSAMYLCASSFEGLGYTFGSGTRLTVV.

The chain combines TRBV6-5 with TRBJ2-3, with 8 positions matching TRBD1. This CDR3 is 14 amino acids long. Trimming removed 4 bases from V and 6 bases from J; junction bases left unmatched: 6. Germline V lookup: CDR1 MNHEY, CDR2 SVGAGI. The CDR3 nucleotides are TGTGCCAGCAGTTTGACAGGGGTGGGCGATACGCAGTATTTT. Protein product: CASSLTGVGDTQYF.

The CDR3 DNA reads as TGTGCCAGCAGTTACGGAGGGACTAGCGGGGGCCTGCAGTACTTC. Translation: CASSYGGTSGGLQYF. V and J are TRBV6-2 or TRBV6-3 and TRBJ2-7, with 14 bases that match TRBD2. This CDR3 is built from 15 residues. With 2 bases clipped from V and 9 bases from J, the junction kept 6 bases outside the gene matches. Germline-derived CDR1 and CDR2 are MNHEY and SVGEGT.

This CDR3 reads CAISERLAGAPHEQYF. In DNA form, the CDR3 reads TGTGCCATCAGTGAGCGTCTAGCGGGGGCCCCACACGAGCAGTACTTC. V usage is TRBV10-3 and J usage is TRBJ2-7; the match to TRBD2 covers 10 bases. Germline V gene sequence: CDR1 ENHRY, CDR2 SYGVKD. V lost 2 bases and J lost 5; bases outside the gene matches: 9. This CDR3 spans 16 amino acids.

The V and J genes are TRBV7-9 and TRBJ2-1; a possible D gene is TRBD2 (5 bases). V lost 5 bases to trimming and J lost 9 bases, with 11 bases between them. Germline V gene sequence: CDR1 SEHNR, CDR2 FQNEAQ (reference sequence). The CDR3 runs to 12 residues. The CDR3 region is CASSLDLGEQFF. The CDR3 nucleotides are TGTGCCAGCAGCCTGGACTTGGGTGAGCAGTTCTTC. Complete variable domain (other parts from reference TRBV7-9 and TRBJ2-1): DTGVSQNPRHKITKRGQNVTFRCDPISEHNRLYWYRQTLGQGPEFLTYFQNEAQLEKSRLLSDRFSAERPKGSFSTLEIQRTEQGDSAMYLCASSLDLGEQFFGPGTRLTVL.

The chain joins TRBV5-1 to TRBJ2-5; unclear D gene. The CDR3 is 14 residues long. V was clipped by 4 bases and J by 1 base, with 11 bases between them. Germline CDR1 is SGHRS and CDR2 is YFSETQ. DNA of the CDR3: TGCGCCAGCAGCGTCCTACCGCTCCAAGAGACCCAGTACTTC. Encoded protein: CASSVLPLQETQYF.

The rearrangement joins TRBV18 to TRBJ2-1, with 9 bases matching TRBD1. V trimming: 3 bases; J trimming: 10 bases; junction bases outside the gene matches: 7. The CDR3 covers 14 residues. The germline CDR1 and CDR2 sequences are KGHSH and LQKENI. The CDR3 loop is CASSPGQGKREQFF. In DNA, the CDR3 is TGTGCCAGCTCACCTGGACAGGGGAAGCGAGAGCAGTTCTTC.

V is TRBV7-6 and J is TRBJ2-1; TRBD2 agrees at 7 bases. V lost 4 bases and J lost 8; bases outside the gene matches: 5. This CDR3 spans 13 amino acids. Per germline, CDR1 SGHVS and CDR2 FNYEAQ. The CDR3 spells CASSSLGGYEQFF. CDR3 DNA: TGTGCCAGCAGCTCCCTCGGGGGGTATGAGCAGTTCTTC.

CDR3 sequence reads: CASSQHRGVSKNIQYF. In DNA form, the CDR3 reads TGTGCCAGCAGCCAACACAGGGGAGTGAGCAAAAACATTCAGTACTTC. V gene TRBV14 combines with J gene TRBJ2-4; 7 nucleotides match TRBD1. The V gene's germline CDR1 is SGHDN and CDR2 FVKESK. CDR3 length: 16 amino acids. The V segment lost 2 bases and the J segment 3 bases; nucleotides outside the gene matches: 7.

The rearrangement links TRBV7-9 to TRBJ2-3; a possible D gene is TRBD2 (6 bases). CDR3 length: 16 residues. CDR1 SEHNR and CDR2 FQNEAQ come from the germline V gene (reference sequence). V was clipped by 4 bases and J by 2 bases, with 16 bases between them. The CDR3 nucleotides read TGTGCCAGCAGCTCCGGGAACGCGGGGCACACAGATACGCAGTATTTT. It yields the protein CASSSGNAGHTDTQYF. Complete variable domain (other parts from reference TRBV7-9 and TRBJ2-3): DTGVSQNPRHKITKRGQNVTFRCDPISEHNRLYWYRQTLGQGPEFLTYFQNEAQLEKSRLLSDRFSAERPKGSFSTLEIQRTEQGDSAMYLCASSSGNAGHTDTQYFGPGTRLTVL.

This sequence joins TRBV2 and TRBJ2-7; possibly TRBD2 for D (5 bases). CDR1 is SNHLY and CDR2 is FYNNEI in the germline V gene. This CDR3 has 13 amino acids. V shed 1 base and J shed 6 bases, with 10 bases lying between them. This CDR3 reads CASSEGGRLEQYF. The CDR3 nucleotides read TGTGCCAGCAGTGAAGGAGGGCGGCTCGAGCAGTACTTC. Using reference TRBV2 and TRBJ2-7 for the parts outside the CDR3, the full variable domain is EPEVTQTPSHQVTQMGQEVILRCVPISNHLYFYWYRQILGQKVEFLVSFYNNEISEKSEIFDDQFSVERPDGSNFTLKIRSTKLEDSAMYFCASSEGGRLEQYFGPGTRLTVT.

V usage is TRBV7-7 and J usage is TRBJ2-2; D possibly corresponds to TRBD2 (6 bases). The CDR3 covers 13 residues. The germline gives CDR1 SSHAT, CDR2 FNYEAQ (reference sequence). CDR3 sequence reads: CAGGTGNTGELFF. The CDR3 nucleotides read TGTGCGGGGGGAACAGGGAACACCGGGGAGCTGTTTTTT.

The chain is built from TRBV5-5 and TRBJ1-2; a weak D match, TRBD1 (5 bases). The germline gives CDR1 SGHKS, CDR2 YYEKEE (reference sequence). The V end was cut by 0 bases, the J end by 12 bases, with 12 bases between. CDR3 length: 12 amino acids. In DNA form, the CDR3 reads TGTGCCAGCAGCTTGGTAGAGAACAGGCACACCTTC. This gives the protein CASSLVENRHTF.

The V and J genes are TRBV5-1 and TRBJ2-1; 14 bases are shared with TRBD2. The CDR3 is 17 residues long. Germline V gene sequence: CDR1 SGHRS, CDR2 YFSETQ. The ends lost 4 bases at V and 4 bases at J; junction bases unmatched: 7. The CDR3 reads CASSTAGTSGGYNEQFF. The CDR3 DNA follows: TGCGCCAGCAGCACGGCCGGGACTAGCGGGGGTTACAATGAGCAGTTCTTC.